This T cell receptor beta chain comes out of a study of blood T cell repertoires in COVID-19. The overall study: Donors in the United States, Italy and Spain gave samples during acute or convalescent COVID-19. Nucleic acid was either cDNA or gDNA, and it came from T cells, B-cell-depleted T cells, or PBMCs.

Germline V gives CDR1 KGHSH, CDR2 LQKENI. With 3 bases removed from V and 6 bases from J, the gap between germline ends came to 17 bases. The CDR3 loop spans 15 amino acids. Per the study methods: How many nucleated cells were present was estimated from reference gene primer amplification. The data were produced by immunoSEQ multiplex PCR, yet TCRdb's version contains in-frame clones alone and is incomplete. V, J and clone size were drawn from that table, and D and trimming were deduced from the DNA. The table records roughly 170,000 clones, about 87% of them present only once. The clonotype originates from a man aged 40-50 years with active or convalescent COVID-19. The sample comprised peripheral blood. V and J are TRBV18 and TRBJ1-1; tentative D call: TRBD1 (6 bases). The CDR3 loop is CASSPPTGSRPEAFF. The CDR3 DNA sequence: TGTGCCAGCTCACCGCCCACAGGGAGTCGTCCTGAAGCTTTCTTT.